This entry is about one T cell receptor beta chain. The length of the CDR3 is 13 residues. The V end was cut by 0 bases, the J end by 8 bases, with 8 bases between. Germline V gives CDR1 LGHNT, CDR2 FRNRAP. Authors' methods: Nucleated cell number was recorded as an estimate derived from reference gene primer amplification. Sequencing was performed with immunoSEQ multiplex PCR; in TCRdb, only in-frame clones are kept and a portion is missing. The DNA was the basis for D and trimming; V, J and clone size are from that table. Of a few hundred thousand clones in the sample, roughly 85% were seen once. This specimen belongs to a study of blood T cell repertoires in COVID-19. Looking at the study overall: Samples taken during acute and convalescent COVID-19 were collected in the United States, Italy and Spain.

The V call is TRBV12-5, the J call TRBJ2-1; D may be TRBD2 (5 bases). This TCR derives from a woman aged 18 to 35 with acute or convalescent COVID-19. The sequenced material came from peripheral blood. The CDR3 region has the DNA TGTGCTAGTGGTTTGGTCCGGGGTGATGAGCAGTTCTTC. Its translation: CASGLVRGDEQFF. The entire variable domain, with the rest obtained from reference TRBV12-5 and TRBJ2-1, is as follows: DARVTQTPRHKVTEMGQEVTMRCQPILGHNTVFWYRQTMMQGLELLAYFRNRAPLDDSGMPKDRFSAEMPDATLATLKIQPSEPRDSAVYFCASGLVRGDEQFFGPGTRLTVL.